This T cell receptor beta chain comes out of a study of cytomegalovirus exposure and HLA in healthy donors. Study background: There were around 390 genotyped donors. Of these, roughly 80% fell in the genetic ancestry cluster associated with self-reported Caucasian donors.

PCR was performed using 60 Vbeta and 13 Jbeta primers. Clones were sequenced by immunoSEQ multiplex PCR, and TCRdb holds only the in-frame ones, with some missing. The sample table sets out about 150,000 clones. Points from the study as a whole: In a later analysis, V- and J-gene trimming of beta chains associated with a DCLRE1C missense variant, replicated independently.

Trimming cost V 1 base and J 4 bases; bases outside gene matches: 13. The germline gives CDR1 SGHNT, CDR2 YYREEE (reference sequence). The CDR3 extends over 17 amino acids. Points on this clone: Its antigen remains unknown.

The origin of this receptor is a woman aged 45 to 65 in good health and CMV-seronegative. This sequence joins TRBV5-4 and TRBJ1-2; 7 bases line up with TRBD1. The specimen was PBMCs. The CDR3 loop reads CASSLKGLRDRFYGYTF. CDR3 in DNA: TGTGCCAGCAGCTTGAAGGGGTTGAGGGACAGATTCTATGGCTACACCTTC.